The 2 T cell receptor beta chains below come from one sample, sequenced in a study of blood T cell repertoires in COVID-19. Using immunoSEQ multiplex PCR, the repertoire was profiled, and TCRdb retains in-frame clones only, with some absent. The data show fewer than 75,000 clones, approximately 75% seen once. Sequencing was performed on peripheral blood. Every receptor here comes from a woman between 55 and 75 years old with acute or convalescent COVID-19.

This clone was picked up one time. Here the CDR3 DNA reads TGTGCCAGCAGCCCCACCCGACTCAACGAGCAGTACTTC. Protein: CASSPTRLNEQYF. The rearrangement uses TRBV28 and TRBJ2-7; D uncertain. Per germline, CDR1 MDHEN and CDR2 SYDVKM. Between the trimmed V and J ends, which lost 6 bases and 5 bases, there was a span of 14 bases. CDR3 length: 13 residues.

The chain uses TRBV7-2 and TRBJ2-7; perhaps TRBD1 as D (6 bases). Trimming shortened V by 0 bases and J by 1 base, and 10 bases separated the two germline ends. The CDR3 length is 15 residues. Germline CDR1 SGHTA, CDR2 FQGNSA. CDR3 DNA: TGTGCCAGCAGCTTAGCGGGGACAAATTCCTACGAGCAGTACTTC. It yields the protein CASSLAGTNSYEQYF.